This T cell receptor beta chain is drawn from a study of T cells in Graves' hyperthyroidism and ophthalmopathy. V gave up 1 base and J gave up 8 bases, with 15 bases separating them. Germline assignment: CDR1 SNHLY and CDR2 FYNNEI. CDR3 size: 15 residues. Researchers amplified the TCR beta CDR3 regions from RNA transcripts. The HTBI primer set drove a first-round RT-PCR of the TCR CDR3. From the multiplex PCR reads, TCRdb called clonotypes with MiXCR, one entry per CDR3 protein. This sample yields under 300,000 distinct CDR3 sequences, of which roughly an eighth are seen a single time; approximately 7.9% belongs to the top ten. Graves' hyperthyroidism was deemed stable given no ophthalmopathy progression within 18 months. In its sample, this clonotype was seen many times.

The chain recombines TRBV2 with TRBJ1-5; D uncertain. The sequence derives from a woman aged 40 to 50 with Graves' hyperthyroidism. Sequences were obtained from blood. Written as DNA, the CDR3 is TGTGCCAGCAGTGAAGGTTTAAGTGTCCAGAAGCCCCAGCATTTT. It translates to CASSEGLSVQKPQHF.